This paragraph reports one TCR beta chain. These data originate in a study of blood T cell repertoires in COVID-19. Whole-study context: Acute-phase and convalescent COVID-19 samples originated in the United States, Italy and Spain. PBMCs, B-cell-depleted T cells, or T cells were the source of the cDNA or gDNA that made up the material.

In the study's own analysis: Researchers report that nucleated cell counts were estimated from reference gene primer amplification. Repertoires were generated with immunoSEQ multiplex PCR, while TCRdb's copy carries only in-frame clones and drops some. V, J and clone size are taken as reported in that table, and D and trimming were inferred from the DNA itself. The data show tens of thousands of clones, with roughly 90% seen just once and approximately 12% held by the top ten. Germline CDR1 reads MNHEY; CDR2 reads SVGAGI. Trimming at V came to 7 bases and at J to 2 bases, leaving 3 bases not matched to a gene. The CDR3 runs to 13 residues.

Sequencing was carried out using peripheral blood. The J gene is TRBJ2-7, the V gene TRBV6-5; 9 bases align to TRBD1. This TCR was recovered from a man of 80 years or more with acute or convalescent COVID-19. CDR3 sequence reads: CASKGTGTYEQYF. DNA for the CDR3: TGTGCCAGCAAGGGGACAGGGACCTACGAGCAGTACTTC.